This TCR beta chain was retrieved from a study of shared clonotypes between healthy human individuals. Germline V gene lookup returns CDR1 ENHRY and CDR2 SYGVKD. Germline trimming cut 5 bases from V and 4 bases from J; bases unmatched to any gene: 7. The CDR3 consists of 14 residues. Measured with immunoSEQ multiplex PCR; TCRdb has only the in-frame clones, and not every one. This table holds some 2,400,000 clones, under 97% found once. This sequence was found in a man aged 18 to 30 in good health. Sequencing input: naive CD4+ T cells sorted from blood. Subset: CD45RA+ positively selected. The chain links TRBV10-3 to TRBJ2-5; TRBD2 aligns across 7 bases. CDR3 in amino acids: CAISRSSGTETQYF. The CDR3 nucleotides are TGTGCCATCAGTCGGTCAAGCGGGACAGAGACCCAGTACTTC.